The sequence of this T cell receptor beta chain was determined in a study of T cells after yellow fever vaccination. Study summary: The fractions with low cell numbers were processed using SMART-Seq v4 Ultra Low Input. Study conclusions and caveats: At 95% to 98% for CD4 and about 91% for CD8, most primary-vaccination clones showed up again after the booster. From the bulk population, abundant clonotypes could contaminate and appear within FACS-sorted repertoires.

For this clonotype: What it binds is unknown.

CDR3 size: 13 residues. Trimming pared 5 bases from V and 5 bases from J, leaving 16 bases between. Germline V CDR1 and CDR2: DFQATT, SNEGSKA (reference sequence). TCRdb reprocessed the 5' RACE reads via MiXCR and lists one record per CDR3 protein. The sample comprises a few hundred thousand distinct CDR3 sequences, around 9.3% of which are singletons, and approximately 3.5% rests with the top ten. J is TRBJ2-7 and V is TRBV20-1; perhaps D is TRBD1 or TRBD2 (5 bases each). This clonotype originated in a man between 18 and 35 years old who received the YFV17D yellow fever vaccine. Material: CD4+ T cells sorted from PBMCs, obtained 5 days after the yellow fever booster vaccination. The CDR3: CSARPEGRDEQYF. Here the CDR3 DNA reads TGCAGTGCTCGACCAGAGGGGCGCGACGAGCAGTACTTC.